The rows below give T cell receptor beta chains drawn from one sample of a study of T cells in pancreatic ductal adenocarcinoma. Sequenced by immunoSEQ multiplex PCR; TCRdb stores in-frame clones only, minus some. The profile shows some 16,000 clones, about 93% of them singletons. Sequenced input: PBMCs. These TCRs come from a human donor with pancreatic ductal adenocarcinoma. Each CDR3 is given with its conserved first and last residue. The D gene is left open where the match is weak. Rows may omit the clone size; those that give it use once, few, many or a size class.

j_call d_call v_call clone_size cdr3_aa cdr3_nt
TRBJ2-1 . TRBV6-5 . CASSSPYNEQFF TGTGCCAGCAGTTCGCCGTACAATGAGCAGTTCTTC
TRBJ2-7 TRBD1 TRBV19 . CASSPGTVISYEQYF TGTGCCAGTAGCCCTGGGACAGTCATCTCCTACGAGCAGTACTTC
TRBJ1-4 . TRBV5-6 . CASSLAYRATNEKLFF TGTGCCAGCAGCTTGGCCTACCGGGCAACTAATGAAAAACTGTTTTTT
TRBJ1-1 TRBD1 TRBV11-3 . CASSRTTGDTEAFF TGTGCCAGCAGCAGAACCACAGGGGATACTGAAGCTTTCTTT
TRBJ1-6 . TRBV13 . CASSLGAFSYNSPLHF TGTGCCAGCAGCTTAGGCGCGTTCTCCTATAATTCACCCCTCCACTTT
TRBJ2-2 TRBD1 TRBV14 few CASSQSRTGNTGELFF TGTGCCAGCAGCCAATCCCGGACAGGGAACACCGGGGAGCTGTTTTTT
TRBJ1-1 . TRBV30 . CAREDGSMNTEAFF TGTGCCCGGGAGGACGGGAGCATGAACACTGAAGCTTTCTTT
TRBJ2-3 TRBD2 TRBV5-1 . CASSSTSGGAGSTDTQYF TGCGCCAGCAGCTCGACTAGCGGGGGGGCCGGCAGCACAGATACGCAGTATTTT
TRBJ2-1 TRBD2 TRBV11-3 . CASSPRGASGGVDNEQFF TGTGCCAGCAGCCCCCGCGGGGCTAGCGGAGGGGTGGACAATGAGCAGTTCTTC
TRBJ1-5 TRBD1 TRBV27 once CASATGGNQPQHF TGTGCCAGCGCGACAGGGGGCAATCAGCCCCAGCATTTT
TRBJ1-4 . TRBV20-1 . CSAPANEKLFF TGCAGTGCTCCGGCGAATGAAAAACTGTTTTTT
TRBJ2-1 . TRBV6-6 . CASSHSSRGNREQFF TGTGCCAGCAGTCACAGTAGCAGGGGAAATCGTGAGCAGTTCTTC
TRBJ1-2 TRBD1 TRBV7-2 . CASSPTGQGAKDYGYTF TGTGCCAGCAGCCCGACGGGACAGGGGGCGAAGGACTATGGCTACACCTTC
TRBJ1-6 TRBD1 TRBV30 . CAWSWGLQGALHF TGTGCCTGGAGTTGGGGGTTACAGGGGGCCCTCCACTTT
TRBJ2-1 TRBD2 TRBV11-3 . CASSLGAGSSYNEQFF TGTGCCAGCAGCTTAGGAGCGGGGAGCTCCTACAATGAGCAGTTCTTC
TRBJ2-5 TRBD2 TRBV7-3 . CASSFRGGGAKETQYF TGTGCCAGCAGCTTCCGAGGCGGGGGGGCGAAGGAGACCCAGTACTTC
TRBJ2-1 TRBD2 TRBV27 . CASSFSWREGYNEQFF TGTGCCAGCAGTTTCAGCTGGCGGGAGGGCTACAATGAGCAGTTCTTC
TRBJ2-5 . TRBV19 . CASSPRRTRRYETQYF TGTGCCAGTAGTCCTCGCCGGACAAGACGGTATGAGACCCAGTACTTC
TRBJ1-1 . TRBV4-3 . CASSQDRTAEAFF TGCGCCAGCAGCCAAGATCGGACCGCTGAAGCTTTCTTT
TRBJ1-3 . TRBV5-1 . CASSLDWASGNTIYF TGCGCCAGCAGCTTGGATTGGGCCTCTGGAAACACCATATATTTT
TRBJ2-1 TRBD2 TRBV5-8 . CASSLEREARSYNEQFF TGTGCCAGCAGCTTGGAACGGGAGGCCCGCTCCTACAATGAGCAGTTCTTC
TRBJ1-1 TRBD1 TRBV10-3 . CAISESGTGGRTEAFF TGTGCCATCAGTGAGTCGGGGACAGGGGGCAGAACTGAAGCTTTCTTT
TRBJ2-7 TRBD2 TRBV14 once CASSQGTSGIYEQYF TGTGCCAGCAGCCAAGGGACTAGCGGGATCTACGAGCAGTACTTC
TRBJ2-6 . TRBV5-6 . CASSLSGGANVLTF TGTGCCAGCAGCTTGTCGGGAGGGGCCAACGTCCTGACTTTC
TRBJ2-1 TRBD2 TRBV7-9 . CASSLAGLAGSSYNEQFF TGTGCCAGCAGCTTAGCGGGACTAGCGGGGAGCTCCTACAATGAGCAGTTCTTC
TRBJ2-7 . TRBV18 . CASSRGSAYEQYF TGTGCCAGCTCCCGCGGGTCAGCCTACGAGCAGTACTTC
TRBJ2-1 TRBD2 TRBV10-3 . CATLAGQGYNEQFF TGTGCCACACTAGCGGGACAAGGGTACAATGAGCAGTTCTTC
TRBJ2-1 . TRBV27 once CASSLSLYNEQFF TGTGCCAGCAGTTTATCTCTCTACAATGAGCAGTTCTTC
TRBJ1-1 . TRBV30 . CAWSVAGPTEAFF TGTGCCTGGAGTGTAGCAGGGCCCACTGAAGCTTTCTTT
TRBJ2-3 TRBD1 TRBV11-2 once CASSSRDRVKADTQYF TGTGCCAGCAGCTCCCGGGACAGGGTTAAGGCAGATACGCAGTATTTT
TRBJ1-3 . TRBV18 . CASSPDPSLSGNTIYF TGTGCCAGCTCACCCGATCCCTCTCTTTCTGGAAACACCATATATTTT
TRBJ2-7 . TRBV12-5 large CASGLFGDLSYEQYF TGTGCTAGTGGTTTATTCGGGGATTTGTCCTACGAGCAGTACTTC
TRBJ2-1 TRBD1 TRBV28 . CASRRSGTGGAIHEQFF TGTGCCAGCAGACGCTCCGGGACAGGGGGCGCTATCCATGAGCAGTTCTTC
TRBJ2-1 . TRBV5-1 once CASSLASYNEQFF TGCGCCAGCAGCTTGGCTTCCTACAATGAGCAGTTCTTC
TRBJ2-2 . TRBV6-4 once CASSATLAISNTGELFF TGTGCCAGCAGCGCAACCTTAGCGATTAGCAACACCGGGGAGCTGTTTTTT
TRBJ2-3 . TRBV4-1 . CASSQEGTGRADTQYF TGCGCCAGCAGCCAAGAAGGCACAGGGCGAGCAGATACGCAGTATTTT
TRBJ2-2 . TRBV5-1 once CASSLAAGPTGELFF TGCGCCAGCAGCTTGGCCGCAGGGCCCACCGGGGAGCTGTTTTTT
TRBJ1-1 . TRBV28 . CASSLAGARAFF TGTGCCAGCAGCTTGGCGGGGGCCCGAGCTTTCTTT
TRBJ2-1 . TRBV11-2 . CASWEDGYYNEQFF TGTGCCAGCTGGGAGGACGGATACTACAATGAGCAGTTCTTC
TRBJ1-4 . TRBV25-1 . CASSELMQSHNEKLFF TGTGCCAGCAGTGAATTAATGCAGAGCCATAATGAAAAACTGTTTTTT
TRBJ2-7 TRBD1 TRBV10-3 . CAISEAPEATGAYEQYF TGTGCCATCAGTGAGGCCCCCGAGGCGACAGGGGCTTACGAGCAGTACTTC
TRBJ2-1 TRBD1 TRBV14 once CASSRGTLPYNEQFF TGTGCCAGTTCCAGGGGGACGCTTCCCTACAATGAGCAGTTCTTC
TRBJ1-6 . TRBV2 . CASSDIRGARGGSPLHF TGTGCCAGCAGTGATATTAGGGGCGCAAGAGGGGGTTCACCCCTCCACTTT
TRBJ2-7 . TRBV7-2 . CASSKAYGQVDEQYF TGTGCCAGCAGCAAGGCCTACGGCCAGGTCGACGAGCAGTACTTC
TRBJ1-2 . TRBV5-1 once CASSLASQGYGYTF TGCGCCAGCAGCTTGGCCTCTCAGGGCTATGGCTACACCTTC
TRBJ2-7 . TRBV21-1 . CASRGGASYEQYF TGTGCCAGCAGGGGAGGGGCCTCCTACGAGCAGTACTTC
TRBJ1-1 TRBD1 TRBV7-9 . CASSSYAGQAQNTEAFF TGTGCCAGCAGCTCATACGCGGGACAGGCACAGAACACTGAAGCTTTCTTT
TRBJ1-4 . TRBV11-2 . CASSRARESTNEKLFF TGTGCCAGCAGCCGAGCACGGGAATCAACTAATGAAAAACTGTTTTTT
TRBJ2-3 TRBD1 TRBV7-8 . CASSLRTGGPSTDTQYF TGTGCCAGCAGCCTTAGGACAGGGGGACCTAGCACAGATACGCAGTATTTT
TRBJ1-2 . TRBV5-1 . CASSLAVDSSYGYTF TGCGCCAGCAGCTTGGCCGTGGACAGCAGCTATGGCTACACCTTC
TRBJ1-5 . TRBV2 . CASSTARQSSNQPQHF TGTGCCAGCAGCACCGCAAGACAGAGTAGCAATCAGCCCCAGCATTTT
TRBJ2-7 . TRBV4-3 . CASSESPQGYEQYF TGCGCCAGCAGCGAGTCTCCCCAGGGTTACGAGCAGTACTTC
TRBJ2-3 . TRBV28 . CASSLAYTGTSDTQYF TGTGCCAGCAGTTTAGCGTATACCGGGACGTCCGATACGCAGTATTTT
TRBJ2-1 TRBD2 TRBV10-1 . CASSGTSGRAGEQFF TGCGCCAGCAGTGGTACTAGCGGGAGGGCCGGTGAGCAGTTCTTC
TRBJ1-2 . TRBV5-6 . CASSLGTGGYTF TGTGCCAGCAGCTTGGGGACCGGAGGGTACACCTTC
TRBJ2-5 . TRBV19 . CASSRWLASLQETQYF TGTGCCAGTAGTCGGTGGCTAGCGTCGCTCCAAGAGACCCAGTACTTC
TRBJ2-2 . TRBV7-2 . CASSLTGANTGELFF TGTGCCAGCAGCTTAACGGGGGCGAACACCGGGGAGCTGTTTTTT
TRBJ1-3 TRBD1 TRBV7-2 . CASSLALAGGYGNTIYF TGTGCCAGCAGCTTAGCGCTGGCAGGGGGATATGGAAACACCATATATTTT
TRBJ1-1 . TRBV6-5 once CASSYSALWDTEAFF TGTGCCAGCAGTTACTCGGCCCTTTGGGACACTGAAGCTTTCTTT
TRBJ2-3 . TRBV19 . CASRLRERGDTQYF TGTGCCAGTAGGCTTCGGGAGCGAGGAGATACGCAGTATTTT